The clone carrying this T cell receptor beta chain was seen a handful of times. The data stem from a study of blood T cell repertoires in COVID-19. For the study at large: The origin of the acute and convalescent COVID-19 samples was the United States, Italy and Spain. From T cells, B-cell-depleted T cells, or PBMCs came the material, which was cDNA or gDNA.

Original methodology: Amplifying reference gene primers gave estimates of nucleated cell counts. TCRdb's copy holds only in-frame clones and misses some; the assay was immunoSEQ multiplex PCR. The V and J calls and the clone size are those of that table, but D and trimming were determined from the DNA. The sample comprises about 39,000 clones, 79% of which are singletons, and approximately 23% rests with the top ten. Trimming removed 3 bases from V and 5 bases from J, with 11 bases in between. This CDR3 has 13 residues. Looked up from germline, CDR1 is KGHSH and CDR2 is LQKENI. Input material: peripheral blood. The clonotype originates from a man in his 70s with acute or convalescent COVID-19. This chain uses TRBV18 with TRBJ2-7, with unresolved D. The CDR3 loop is CASSPSPANEQYF. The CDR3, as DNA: TGTGCCAGCTCACCTTCACCCGCGAACGAGCAGTACTTC.